A single sample is the source of the 20 T cell receptor beta chains below, sequenced in a study of PD-1 blockade in classical Hodgkin lymphoma (dated by TCRdb to 2018 to 2021). The library was built by means of the immunoSEQ multiplex PCR assay. The table was pulled from immuneACCESS by TCRdb, which kept in-frame rearrangements only. Such tables lose some clones; where checked, under half of the loss comes from unresolved V genes, and the rest has no known cause. The sample data list tens of thousands of clones, and around 90% of these were observed just once. The ten largest clonotypes hold nearly 5% of the sample. The time point label corresponds to: newly diagnosed, previously untreated cHL patient sample. Sample: peripheral blood mononuclear cells (PBMCs). The receptors shown here come from a human donor with classical Hodgkin lymphoma.

This rearrangement joins TRBV6-5 to TRBJ2-1, with D unresolved. The V end was cut by 5 bases, the J end by 4 bases, with 6 bases between. Germline CDR1 and CDR2: MNHEY and SVGAGI. The CDR3 length is 12 residues. The CDR3 bases are TGTGCCAGCAGTGGTATTTACAATGAGCAGTTCTTC. This encodes CASSGIYNEQFF.

The CDR3 spells CASRQGFEKLFF. CDR3 DNA sequence: TGTGCCAGCAGACAGGGTTTTGAAAAACTGTTTTTT. This chain joins TRBV6-6 and TRBJ1-4, with a tentative D call TRBD1 (6 bases). The CDR3 is 12 residues long. Germline V CDR1 and CDR2: MNHNY, SVGAGI (reference sequence). V was shortened by 6 bases and J by 7 bases, with 9 bases between the two germline ends.

The gene calls are TRBV12-2 and TRBJ1-4; the table assigns TRBD1, which was not confirmed against the DNA. TRBV12-2 is a known pseudogene. The CDR3 runs to 17 residues. The CDR3 bases are TGTGCAAGTCGCGTTCGACAGGCGGCCAGGACTAATGAAAAACTGTTTTTT. Translating gives CASRVRQAARTNEKLFF.

The chain employs TRBV28 and TRBJ2-3, with 10 bases matching TRBD1. CDR1 and CDR2 from the germline V gene are MDHEN and SYDVKM. The CDR3 contains 17 residues. The trim removed 3 bases at V and 1 base at J, leaving 7 bases unmatched. DNA of the CDR3: TGTGCCAGCAGTTTTGGGACCGGGACAGGGGGCACAGATACGCAGTATTTT. This sequence encodes CASSFGTGTGGTDTQYF.

The rearrangement links TRBV2 to TRBJ2-1; D may be TRBD1 or TRBD2 (5 bases each). V was clipped by 2 bases and J by 0 bases, with 11 bases between them. The CDR3 runs 16 residues. Germline V gene sequence: CDR1 SNHLY, CDR2 FYNNEI. CDR3 sequence reads: CASSESGGFSYNEQFF. CDR3 DNA sequence: TGTGCCAGCAGTGAAAGTGGGGGTTTCTCCTACAATGAGCAGTTCTTC.

The table lists this clone with a count of one. The V gene is TRBV2, the J gene TRBJ2-3; 13 bases line up with TRBD2. Germline-derived CDR1 and CDR2 are SNHLY and FYNNEI. J lost 1 base, V lost 4 bases, and 2 bases had no gene match. The CDR3 covers 16 residues. This CDR3 is CASSAGLAGGTDTQYF. CDR3 nucleotide sequence: TGTGCCAGCAGTGCAGGACTAGCGGGAGGCACAGATACGCAGTATTTT. Full variable domain (remainder filled in from reference TRBV2 and TRBJ2-3): EPEVTQTPSHQVTQMGQEVILRCVPISNHLYFYWYRQILGQKVEFLVSFYNNEISEKSEIFDDQFSVERPDGSNFTLKIRSTKLEDSAMYFCASSAGLAGGTDTQYFGPGTRLTVL.

This clone was detected only once. This chain links TRBV2 with TRBJ2-7, with 9 bases lining up with TRBD2. Germline CDR1 reads SNHLY; CDR2 reads FYNNEI. Trimming cost V 4 bases and J 5 bases; bases outside gene matches: 12. The CDR3 is 16 residues long. The CDR3 spells CASSVMLAGSGNEQYF. DNA of the CDR3: TGTGCCAGCAGTGTTATGCTAGCGGGATCAGGTAACGAGCAGTACTTC.

The rearrangement links TRBV27 to TRBJ1-5; 7 bases agree with TRBD1. The CDR3 spans 17 residues. Germline V gene data show CDR1 as MNHEY and CDR2 as SMNVEV (reference sequence). After removal of 5 bases from V and 6 bases from J, the junction contained 16 bases not matched to a gene. CDR3 bases: TGTGCCAGCAGTCCCTACGACAGGGTAAAAAAAAGTCAGCCCCAGCATTTT. Its translation: CASSPYDRVKKSQPQHF.

The J gene is TRBJ2-1, the V gene TRBV18, with 8 bases lining up with TRBD2. After removal of 0 bases from V and 5 bases from J, the junction contained 6 bases not matched to a gene. This CDR3 has 16 residues. Germline lookup yields CDR1 KGHSH and CDR2 LQKENI. The DNA of the CDR3 is TGTGCCAGCTCACCACCGGTAGTAGCGGGAAACAATGAGCAGTTCTTC. The encoded protein is CASSPPVVAGNNEQFF.

The rearrangement uses TRBV6-5 and TRBJ1-5, with a possible D match to TRBD1 (5 bases). The germline V gene has CDR1 MNHEY and CDR2 SVGAGI. The CDR3 is made up of 14 amino acids. V lost 6 bases and J 3 bases, leaving 12 bases between the germline ends. In nucleotides, the CDR3 is TGTGCCAGCAGACCGGGGGGATCCAATCAGCCCCAGCATTTT. The encoded protein is CASRPGGSNQPQHF.

The chain recombines TRBV11-2 with TRBJ1-4; a weak D match, TRBD1 (5 bases). The ends were cut back, 5 bases at V and 6 bases at J, with 28 bases in the middle. Germline V gene lookup returns CDR1 SGHAT and CDR2 FQNNGV. There are 19 residues in the CDR3. This CDR3 is CASSPGFARATGGDEKLFF. CDR3 in DNA: TGTGCCAGCAGCCCTGGATTCGCCAGGGCCACTGGAGGTGATGAAAAACTGTTTTTT.

The chain is built from TRBV29-1 and TRBJ2-1; TRBD1 might be the D (5 bases). Germline-derived CDR1 and CDR2 are SQVTM and ANQGSEA. V was clipped by 3 bases and J by 2 bases, with 8 bases between them. CDR3 size: 13 residues. The CDR3, as DNA: TGCAGCGTTGACAGGGCCACCTACAATGAGCAGTTCTTC. Translated, it gives CSVDRATYNEQFF.

The sample holds one count of this clone. The chain employs TRBV5-4 and TRBJ2-3, with 12 bases identical to TRBD2. CDR3 length: 16 amino acids. Germline CDR1 is SGHNT and CDR2 is YYREEE (reference sequence). With V trimmed by 2 bases and J by 2 bases, 3 bases remained unmatched. In nucleotides, the CDR3 is TGTGCCAGCAGCTTTCTAGCGGGAGGGCCCACAGATACGCAGTATTTT. This gives the protein CASSFLAGGPTDTQYF.

The chain has TRBV7-9 and TRBJ2-3, with D unclear. With 3 bases removed from V and 3 bases from J, the gap between germline ends came to 7 bases. The CDR3 is 13 amino acids. Germline loops: CDR1 SEHNR, CDR2 FQNEAQ (reference sequence). CDR3 sequence reads: CASSFGITDTQYF. The CDR3 DNA is TGTGCCAGCAGCTTTGGGATTACAGATACGCAGTATTTT.

V usage is TRBV9 and J usage is TRBJ1-1; tentative D call: TRBD1 (5 bases). Germline CDR1 SGDLS, CDR2 YYNGEE. CDR3 size: 15 residues. Trimming left V 0 bases short and J 1 base short, with 10 bases between. CDR3: CASSVAGGQNTEAFF. CDR3 sequence (DNA): TGTGCCAGCAGCGTAGCGGGCGGACAGAACACTGAAGCTTTCTTT.

V gene TRBV5-4 combines with J gene TRBJ2-1, with 8 bases lining up with TRBD2. Germline V gives CDR1 SGHNT, CDR2 YYREEE (reference sequence). The CDR3 loop spans 17 amino acids. The ends lost 2 bases at V and 4 bases at J; junction bases unmatched: 11. CDR3 sequence (DNA): TGTGCCAGCAGCTTTGGGACCGGCGGGAGGTATTACAATGAGCAGTTCTTC. Amino acids: CASSFGTGGRYYNEQFF.

This clone was recorded only once. V gene TRBV6-6 combines with J gene TRBJ2-7; 10 bases are a match to TRBD1. Germline V gene lookup returns CDR1 MNHNY and CDR2 SVGAGI (reference sequence). The CDR3 contains 16 residues. After removal of 5 bases from V and 3 bases from J, the junction contained 10 bases not matched to a gene. The DNA of the CDR3 is TGTGCCAGCAGTAACCCAGCTCGGACAGGGGGCTACGAGCAGTACTTC. Protein sequence: CASSNPARTGGYEQYF.

The chain carries TRBV27 and TRBJ1-5; TRBD1 might be the D (6 bases). V was pared by 6 bases and J by 6 bases, with 18 bases between. The CDR3 loop spans 15 amino acids. Per the germline V gene, CDR1 is MNHEY and CDR2 is SMNVEV (reference sequence). Here the CDR3 reads CASSSYRDLGQPQHF. The CDR3 DNA sequence: TGTGCCAGCAGCAGTTACAGGGACCTGGGTCAGCCCCAGCATTTT.

This rearrangement joins TRBV4-2 to TRBJ2-3; no clear D gene. Deletions cut 4 bases from V and 6 bases from J, with 23 bases between. Per germline, CDR1 LGHNA and CDR2 YNFKEQ. This CDR3 has 17 residues. In DNA form, the CDR3 reads TGTGCCAGCAGCCGGATCTACCTGGGCAGCGACAAGGATACGCAGTATTTT. Its translation: CASSRIYLGSDKDTQYF.

The rearrangement links TRBV10-2 to TRBJ2-7; the match to TRBD1 covers 9 bases. Losses at the gene ends were 7 bases for V and 2 bases for J; bases not matched to a gene: 9. Per the germline V gene, CDR1 is WSHSY and CDR2 is SAAADI. The CDR3 is 15 amino acids. CDR3 amino acids: CASKTGGGTTYEQYF. CDR3 nucleotides: TGCGCCAGCAAGACAGGGGGGGGGACTACCTACGAGCAGTACTTC.